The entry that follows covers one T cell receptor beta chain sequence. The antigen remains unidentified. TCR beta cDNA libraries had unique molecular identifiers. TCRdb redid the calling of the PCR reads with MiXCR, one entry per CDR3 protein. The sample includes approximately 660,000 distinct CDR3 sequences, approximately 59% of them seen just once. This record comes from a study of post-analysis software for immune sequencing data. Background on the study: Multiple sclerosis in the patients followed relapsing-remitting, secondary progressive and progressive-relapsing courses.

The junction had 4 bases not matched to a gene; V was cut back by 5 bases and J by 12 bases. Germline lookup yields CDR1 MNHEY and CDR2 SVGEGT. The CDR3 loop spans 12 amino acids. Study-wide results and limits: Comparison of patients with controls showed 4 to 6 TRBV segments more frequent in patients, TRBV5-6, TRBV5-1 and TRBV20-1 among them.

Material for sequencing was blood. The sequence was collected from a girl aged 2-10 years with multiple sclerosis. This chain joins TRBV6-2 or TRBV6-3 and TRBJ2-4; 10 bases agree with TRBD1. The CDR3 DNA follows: TGTGCCAGCAGTCACGGGACAGGGGATCAGTACTTC. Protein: CASSHGTGDQYF.